This T cell receptor beta chain was identified in a study of cytotoxic CD8 clonotypes in ibrutinib-treated CLL. Across the study: The cohort had 10 to 11 relapsed/refractory and approximately 14 treatment-naive patients, 17 IGHV unmutated. Productive templates averaged approximately 250,000 per sample, and productive rearrangements about 89,000.

Study results and limitations: Few clonotypes were public, and these shrank or held steady under treatment.

Measured with immunoSEQ multiplex PCR; TCRdb has only the in-frame clones, and not every one. This repertoire shows 130,000 or so clones, approximately 81% found once; its top ten account for 2.5% to 3.5%. The germline gives CDR1 LNHDA, CDR2 SQIVND (reference sequence). The CDR3 sequence is 14 residues long. The germline V and J ends were trimmed by 4 bases and 10 bases, with 14 bases remaining between them. In regard to this clone: What it binds is not known.

The rearrangement links TRBV19 to TRBJ1-6; no reliable D call. This receptor was taken from a human donor with chronic lymphocytic leukemia. Sample: PBMCs, taken after 24 months of ibrutinib treatment. The CDR3 spells CASSKPPRKSPLHF. CDR3 nucleotide sequence: TGTGCCAGTAGTAAACCCCCCCGGAAATCACCCCTCCACTTT.